This T cell receptor beta chain stems from a study of T cells after posttransplantation cyclophosphamide. This clone was picked up a small number of times. The antigen is unknown. Trimming at V came to 4 bases and at J to 0 bases, leaving 11 bases not matched to a gene. Germline V gene data show CDR1 as LGHNA and CDR2 as YNFKEQ. This CDR3 region has 20 residues. Study-level points and caveats: Later blood repertoires were often dominated by clones from the donor CD8+ memory compartment. Skin or GI-infiltrating T cells shared few TRB sequences with blood.

The method was immunoSEQ multiplex PCR; TCRdb's version includes in-frame clones alone and lacks a portion of them. The sample counts about 36,000 clones, none seen once; the ten largest own 1% to 1.5%. Material: PBMCs. The TCR originated in a girl aged 10-17 years in good health, CMV-negative, and a related stem cell transplant donor. The chain links TRBV4-2 to TRBJ2-1, with 14 nucleotides matching TRBD2. Written as DNA, the CDR3 is TGTGCCAGCAGCCGCGGATTGGGGACTAGCGGGGGAAGCTCCTACAATGAGCAGTTCTTC. It specifies CASSRGLGTSGGSSYNEQFF.